One sample yielded the 28 T cell receptor beta chains listed below, sequenced in a study of pediatric ulcerative colitis. The method was immunoSEQ multiplex PCR; TCRdb's version includes in-frame clones alone and lacks a portion of them. The sample lists 65,000 or so clones; 85% to 90% were seen once. Sequencing was performed on blood. These receptor sequences come from a boy under 18 with severe ulcerative colitis.

The V and J genes are TRBV5-5 and TRBJ2-1; D is unclear. The V end was cut by 1 base, the J end by 7 bases, with 6 bases between. The germline V gene encodes CDR1 SGHKS and CDR2 YYEKEE (reference sequence). This CDR3 comprises 12 residues. The CDR3 sequence: CASSLISNEQFF. CDR3 nucleotide sequence: TGTGCCAGCAGCTTGATATCGAATGAGCAGTTCTTC.

The chain has TRBV27 and TRBJ2-7; D is unclear. This CDR3 has 11 amino acids. CDR1 MNHEY and CDR2 SMNVEV come from the germline V gene (reference sequence). Trimming removed 3 bases at V and 7 bases at J, with 7 bases between. CDR3 region: CASSLDGEQYF. CDR3 nucleotides: TGTGCCAGCAGTTTGGATGGGGAGCAGTACTTC.

The chain joins TRBV27 to TRBJ1-1, with 7 nucleotides matching TRBD1. J lost 1 base, V lost 2 bases, and 10 bases had no gene match. Germline CDR1 is MNHEY and CDR2 is SMNVEV (reference sequence). The CDR3 consists of 17 residues. CDR3 bases: TGTGCCAGCAGTTTAATCGGAAAGGGGGCGCCGAACACTGAAGCTTTCTTT. Translating it yields CASSLIGKGAPNTEAFF.

CDR3 residues: CASSQAGRLETQYF. The DNA for the CDR3 is TGTGCCAGCAGCCAAGCTGGGCGCCTGGAGACCCAGTACTTC. This chain uses TRBV4-2 with TRBJ2-5; D is undetermined. V shed 1 base and J shed 5 bases, with 11 bases lying between them. This CDR3 has 14 amino acids. Germline V CDR1 and CDR2: LGHNA, YNFKEQ.

The sample holds a few counts of this clone. An end of the junction does not agree with germline; a read error may underlie this. The chain combines TRBV7-2 with TRBJ2-2, with 7 bases that match TRBD2. From germline, CDR1 is SGHTA and CDR2 FQGNSA. CDR3 length: 14 residues. The chain's CDR3 is CASRLAGSTGELFF. CDR3 coding DNA: TGTGCCAGCAGGTTAGCGGGCTCCACCGGGGAGCTGTTTTTT.

The chain carries TRBV7-9 and TRBJ2-4, with 11 bases aligning to TRBD2. The CDR3 has 14 residues. The germline V gene encodes CDR1 SEHNR and CDR2 FQNEAQ (reference sequence). V shed 3 bases and J 7 bases; nucleotides not matched to a gene: 2. The CDR3, as DNA: TGTGCCAGCAGCTTGACTAGCGGGACCAACATTCAGTACTTC. Amino acid sequence: CASSLTSGTNIQYF.

The chain couples TRBV7-2 to TRBJ1-5; D is perhaps TRBD1 (6 bases). Looked up from germline, CDR1 is SGHTA and CDR2 is FQGNSA. The CDR3 is made up of 15 amino acids. The V and J ends lost 4 bases and 0 bases respectively, with 10 bases between them. CDR3 DNA sequence: TGTGCCAGCAGCTCAAACAGGGATAGCAATCAGCCCCAGCATTTT. This translates into CASSSNRDSNQPQHF.

The chain uses TRBV11-3 and TRBJ2-1, with 9 bases matching TRBD2. There are 17 residues in the CDR3. The germline CDR1 and CDR2 sequences are SGHNT and YENEEA. The V and J ends lost 8 bases and 7 bases, in that order; junction bases with no gene match: 18. CDR3 region: CASGGTWREGRLNEQFF. The CDR3 bases are TGTGCCAGCGGGGGAACTTGGCGGGAGGGCCGATTAAATGAGCAGTTCTTC.

The genes are TRBV11-3 and TRBJ1-2; 7 bases map to TRBD1. CDR1 and CDR2 (germline): SGHNT, YENEEA. V was clipped by 5 bases and J by 3 bases; unmatched bases: 3. The CDR3 contains 13 residues. The CDR3 spells CASSPGQHYGYTF. The CDR3 nucleotides are TGTGCCAGCAGCCCGGGACAGCACTATGGCTACACCTTC.

V is TRBV6-5 and J is TRBJ2-7; 9 bases align to TRBD1. The CDR3 spans 16 residues. Trimming took 4 bases from V and 2 from J; bases not matched to a gene: 9. CDR1 MNHEY and CDR2 SVGAGI come from the germline V gene. The CDR3 sequence: CASSLTGTGTAYEQYF. CDR3 nucleotide sequence: TGTGCCAGCAGTTTAACCGGGACAGGGACCGCCTACGAGCAGTACTTC.

The chain uses TRBV2 and TRBJ2-3, with a weak D call TRBD2 (6 bases). The germline V gene has CDR1 SNHLY and CDR2 FYNNEI. Trimming took off 8 bases at V and 0 bases at J, with 15 bases between the two ends. The CDR3 is made up of 15 amino acids. For the CDR3, the DNA is TGTGCCAGCTCCCATGGCGGGACTAGCACAGATACGCAGTATTTT. Amino acid sequence: CASSHGGTSTDTQYF.

The rearrangement links TRBV18 to TRBJ2-7; possible D gene TRBD2, 6 bases. Trimming shortened V by 3 bases and J by 1 base, and 16 bases separated the two germline ends. The V gene's germline CDR1 is KGHSH and CDR2 LQKENI. This CDR3 spans 16 amino acids. DNA for the CDR3: TGTGCCAGCTCACCCTATGCGGGGTCCCCATCCTACGAGCAGTACTTC. Its translation is CASSPYAGSPSYEQYF.

This clone was seen a single time. The rearrangement uses TRBV7-9 and TRBJ2-1; D not certain. CDR3 size: 16 residues. Germline V gene lookup returns CDR1 SEHNR and CDR2 FQNEAQ (reference sequence). The V and J ends lost 5 bases and 8 bases respectively, with 22 bases between them. The CDR3 sequence is CASSHDIQSSRDEQFF. In nucleotides, the CDR3 is TGTGCCAGCAGCCACGATATTCAATCGAGCCGGGATGAGCAGTTCTTC. The full variable domain, its missing parts supplied by reference TRBV7-9 and TRBJ2-1, is DTGVSQNPRHKITKRGQNVTFRCDPISEHNRLYWYRQTLGQGPEFLTYFQNEAQLEKSRLLSDRFSAERPKGSFSTLEIQRTEQGDSAMYLCASSHDIQSSRDEQFFGPGTRLTVL.

The chain uses TRBV27 and TRBJ2-5; 11 bases map to TRBD2. The germline gives CDR1 MNHEY, CDR2 SMNVEV (reference sequence). The CDR3 is 18 residues long. Trimming removed 4 bases from V and 5 bases from J; junction bases left unmatched: 15. The CDR3 here is CASSSPTVSGRAAETQYF. CDR3 DNA sequence: TGTGCCAGCAGTTCCCCGACCGTTAGCGGGAGGGCCGCGGAGACCCAGTACTTC.

The chain employs TRBV10-3 and TRBJ1-1, with 8 nucleotides matching TRBD1. CDR1 is ENHRY, CDR2 SYGVKD, per germline. V gave up 1 base and J gave up 3 bases; unmatched junction bases: 4. There are 15 residues in the CDR3. The DNA for the CDR3 is TGTGCCATCAGTGAGTGGACAGGGCTGGACACTGAAGCTTTCTTT. Its translation is CAISEWTGLDTEAFF.

This chain connects TRBV14 to TRBJ1-1; D is ambiguous. The CDR3 sequence is 15 residues long. Deletions cut 1 base from V and 3 bases from J, with 12 bases between. Germline V gene sequence: CDR1 SGHDN, CDR2 FVKESK. The CDR3 here is CASSQGFLGYTEAFF. The CDR3 nucleotides read TGTGCCAGCAGCCAAGGTTTTCTAGGTTACACTGAAGCTTTCTTT.

J is TRBJ2-5 and V is TRBV2, with D maybe TRBD2 (5 bases). The V end was cut by 7 bases, the J end by 2 bases, with 14 bases between. The length of the CDR3 is 14 residues. Per the germline V gene, CDR1 is SNHLY and CDR2 is FYNNEI. CDR3 sequence (DNA): TGTGCCAGCATGCCCACTAGGTCTCAAGAGACCCAGTACTTC. Translated: CASMPTRSQETQYF.

The chain employs TRBV7-9 and TRBJ1-1; D may be TRBD1 (6 bases). The germline V gene has CDR1 SEHNR and CDR2 FQNEAQ (reference sequence). Trimming cost V 6 bases and J 2 bases, with 10 bases left between them. The length of the CDR3 is 13 residues. CDR3 sequence reads: CASRNRDNTEAFF. The CDR3 nucleotides read TGTGCCAGCAGGAACAGGGATAACACTGAAGCTTTCTTT.

V and J are TRBV6-5 and TRBJ1-1; D remains ambiguous. With 8 bases removed from V and 6 bases from J, the gap between germline ends came to 22 bases. The CDR3 is 15 residues long. Per the germline V gene, CDR1 is MNHEY and CDR2 is SVGAGI. CDR3 region: CASGPKTHHVAEAFF. Here the CDR3 DNA reads TGTGCCAGCGGCCCAAAGACCCACCATGTCGCTGAAGCTTTCTTT.

This clone was seen only once. The chain links TRBV11-2 to TRBJ1-4, with TRBD1 as a possible D gene (6 bases). Germline V gives CDR1 SGHAT, CDR2 FQNNGV. The germline V and J ends were trimmed by 4 bases and 0 bases, with 9 bases remaining between them. The CDR3 is 15 amino acids. DNA of the CDR3: TGTGCCAGCAGCTACGGACAGTCAACTAATGAAAAACTGTTTTTT. It specifies CASSYGQSTNEKLFF.

The chain couples TRBV5-1 to TRBJ2-1; D tentatively reads TRBD1 or TRBD2 (6 bases each). The CDR3 spans 14 residues. Trimming removed 5 bases at V and 4 bases at J, with 13 bases between. Germline CDR1 SGHRS, CDR2 YFSETQ. CDR3 in amino acids: CASRDSGQYNEQFF. For the CDR3, the DNA is TGCGCCAGCAGAGATAGCGGACAGTACAATGAGCAGTTCTTC.

The chain has TRBV6-6 and TRBJ1-5, with D uncertain. V lost 4 bases to trimming and J lost 9 bases, with 16 bases between them. The V gene's germline CDR1 is MNHNY and CDR2 SVGAGI (reference sequence). The CDR3 has 14 residues. The CDR3, as DNA: TGTGCCAGCAGTTCCCGCCAGGCCGCGACGCCCCAGCATTTT. Translating gives CASSSRQAATPQHF.

DNA of the CDR3: TGCAGCGTCTGCTTTCAGGGATGGGACTACGAGCAGTACTTC. Translated: CSVCFQGWDYEQYF. The chain uses TRBV29-1 and TRBJ2-7; a possible D gene is TRBD1 (5 bases). V was pared by 6 bases and J by 3 bases, with 18 bases between. The CDR3 is 14 amino acids. The V gene's germline CDR1 is SQVTM and CDR2 ANQGSEA.

This clone was counted once. For the CDR3, the DNA is TGTGCCAGCACAGGAGCGAACACCGGGGAGCTGTTTTTT. Protein product: CASTGANTGELFF. The chain recombines TRBV2 with TRBJ2-2; D gene ambiguous. The CDR3 is 13 residues long. V lost 7 bases to trimming and J lost 0 bases, with 6 bases between them. Germline lookup yields CDR1 SNHLY and CDR2 FYNNEI.

V is TRBV11-2 and J is TRBJ2-1; no clear D gene. Trimming took off 1 base at V and 7 bases at J, with 5 bases between the two ends. The CDR3 length is 12 residues. Germline CDR1 SGHAT, CDR2 FQNNGV. DNA of the CDR3: TGTGCCAGCAGCTTAGCAAAGAATGAGCAGTTCTTC. This gives the protein CASSLAKNEQFF.

A single count supports this clone. This chain connects TRBV9 to TRBJ1-2; tentative D call: TRBD1 (5 bases). Germline lookup yields CDR1 SGDLS and CDR2 YYNGEE. The CDR3 contains 14 residues. V shed 3 bases and J shed 2 bases, with 11 bases lying between them. The CDR3 loop reads CASSATVSNYGYTF. The CDR3, as DNA: TGTGCCAGCAGCGCGACAGTTTCAAACTATGGCTACACCTTC.

The chain is built from TRBV19 and TRBJ2-5; 9 bases line up with TRBD2. V shed 2 bases, J shed 4 bases, and the junction held 8 bases outside the gene matches. Germline V gene sequence: CDR1 LNHDA, CDR2 SQIVND (reference sequence). The CDR3 is 16 residues long. The DNA for the CDR3 is TGTGCCAGTAGTATATCTAGCGGGAAATGGGGAGAGACCCAGTACTTC. Translated, it gives CASSISSGKWGETQYF.

The V gene is TRBV27, the J gene TRBJ1-1; the D is unclear. In germline, CDR1 is MNHEY, CDR2 SMNVEV (reference sequence). V was shortened by 3 bases and J by 3 bases, with 14 bases between the two germline ends. The CDR3 length is 15 residues. The CDR3 bases are TGTGCCAGCAGTTTGTCAGTTCGAGGGTACACTGAAGCTTTCTTT. Translating it yields CASSLSVRGYTEAFF.